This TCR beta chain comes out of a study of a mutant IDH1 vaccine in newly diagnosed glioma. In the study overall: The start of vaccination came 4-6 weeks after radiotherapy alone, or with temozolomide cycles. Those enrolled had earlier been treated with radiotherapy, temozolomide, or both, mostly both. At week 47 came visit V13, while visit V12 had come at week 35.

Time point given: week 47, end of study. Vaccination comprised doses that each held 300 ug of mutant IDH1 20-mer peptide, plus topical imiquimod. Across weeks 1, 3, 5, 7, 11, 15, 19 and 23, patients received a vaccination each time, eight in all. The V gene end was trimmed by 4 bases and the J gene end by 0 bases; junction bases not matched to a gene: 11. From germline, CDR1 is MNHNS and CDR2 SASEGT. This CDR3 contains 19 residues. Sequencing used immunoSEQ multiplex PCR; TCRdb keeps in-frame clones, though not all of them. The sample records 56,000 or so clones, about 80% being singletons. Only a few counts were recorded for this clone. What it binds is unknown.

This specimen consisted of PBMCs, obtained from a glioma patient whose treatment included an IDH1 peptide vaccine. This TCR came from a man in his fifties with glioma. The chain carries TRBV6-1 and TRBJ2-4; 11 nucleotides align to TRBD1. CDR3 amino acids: CASSGSRDRGFLAKNIQYF. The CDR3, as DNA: TGTGCCAGCAGTGGGTCCCGGGACAGGGGGTTTCTAGCCAAAAACATTCAGTACTTC.